The T cell receptor beta chain under discussion was sequenced for a study of T cell clusters in autoimmune cytopenias. Study findings and constraints: The cluster-lack signature was not seen for secondary cytopenia versus chronic lymphocytic leukemia. TRB repertoire shifts in secondary cytopenia and chronic lymphocytic leukemia mostly reflected lymphoma, not autoimmunity. Clustering suggested that physiological T cell clusters were missing in primary autoimmune cytopenia patients.

One tube held mixed TRB-A and TRB-B primer pools for touch-down PCR. TCRdb reprocessed the multiplex PCR reads and keeps a single row for each CDR3 protein, giving no DNA. The sample's table shows about 15,000 distinct CDR3 sequences. CDR3 length: 15 amino acids. Germline assignment: CDR1 KGHSH and CDR2 LQKENI. TRB amplification used roughly 250 ng of peripheral blood genomic DNA. Of note for this clonotype: Its matching antigen is unknown.

This sample also appeared in a second study, on T cell repertoires in aging, cancer and after chemotherapy. That paper states: Median generation probability rose over the chemotherapy interval in each cancer cohort, suggesting rebound thymic output.

This clonotype was sampled from a human donor in good health. The specimen was peripheral blood. The rearrangement joins TRBV18 to TRBJ2-5; without DNA, the TCRdb call of TRBD1 cannot be checked. CDR3 sequence reads: CASFRTGAAQETQYF.